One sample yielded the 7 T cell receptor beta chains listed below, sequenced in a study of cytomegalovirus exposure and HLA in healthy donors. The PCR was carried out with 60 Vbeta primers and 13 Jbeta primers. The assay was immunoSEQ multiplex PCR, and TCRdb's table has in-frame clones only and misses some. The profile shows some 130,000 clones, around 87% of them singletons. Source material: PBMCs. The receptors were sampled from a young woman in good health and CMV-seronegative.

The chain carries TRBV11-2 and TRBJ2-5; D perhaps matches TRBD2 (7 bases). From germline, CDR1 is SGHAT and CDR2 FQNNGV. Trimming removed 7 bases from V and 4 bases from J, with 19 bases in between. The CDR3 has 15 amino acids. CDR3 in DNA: TGTGCCAGCACCCGGATTGGGGGGGCAGGAGAGACCCAGTACTTC. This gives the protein CASTRIGGAGETQYF.

The chain's CDR3 is CASGLAGSNYEQYF. The CDR3 DNA follows: TGTGCCAGCGGACTAGCGGGAAGTAATTACGAGCAGTACTTC. V gene TRBV28 combines with J gene TRBJ2-7; 12 bases fit TRBD2. The CDR3 is made up of 14 amino acids. J lost 4 bases, V lost 8 bases, and 6 bases had no gene match. Germline V gene sequence: CDR1 MDHEN, CDR2 SYDVKM.

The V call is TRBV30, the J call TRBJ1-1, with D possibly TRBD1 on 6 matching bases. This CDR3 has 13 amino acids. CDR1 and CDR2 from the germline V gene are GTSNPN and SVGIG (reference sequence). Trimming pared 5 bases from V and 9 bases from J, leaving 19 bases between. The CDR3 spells CAWVQQGLSQAFF. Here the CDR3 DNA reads TGTGCCTGGGTCCAACAGGGTTTGTCCCAAGCTTTCTTT.

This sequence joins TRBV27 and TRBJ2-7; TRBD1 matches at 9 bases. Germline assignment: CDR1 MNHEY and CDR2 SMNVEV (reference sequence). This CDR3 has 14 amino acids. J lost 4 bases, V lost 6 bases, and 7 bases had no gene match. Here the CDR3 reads CASRAGTGPYEQYF. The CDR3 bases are TGTGCCAGCAGAGCCGGGACAGGGCCTTACGAGCAGTACTTC.

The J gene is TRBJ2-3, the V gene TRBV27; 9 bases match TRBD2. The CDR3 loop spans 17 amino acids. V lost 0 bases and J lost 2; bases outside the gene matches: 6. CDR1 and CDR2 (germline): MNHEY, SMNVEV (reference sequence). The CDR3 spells CASSLSSSGDTTDTQYF. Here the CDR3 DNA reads TGTGCCAGCAGTTTATCGTCTAGCGGGGACACCACAGATACGCAGTATTTT.

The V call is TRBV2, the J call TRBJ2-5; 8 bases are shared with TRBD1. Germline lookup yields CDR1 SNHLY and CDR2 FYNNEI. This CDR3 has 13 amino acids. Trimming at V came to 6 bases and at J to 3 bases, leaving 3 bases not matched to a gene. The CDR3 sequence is CASRGQEEETQYF. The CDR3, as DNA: TGTGCCAGCAGGGGACAGGAAGAAGAGACCCAGTACTTC.

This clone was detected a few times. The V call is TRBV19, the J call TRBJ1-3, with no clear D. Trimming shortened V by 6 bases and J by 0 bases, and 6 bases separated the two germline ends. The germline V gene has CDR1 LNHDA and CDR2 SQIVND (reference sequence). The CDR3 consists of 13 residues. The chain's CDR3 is CASSAISGNTIYF. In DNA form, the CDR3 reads TGTGCCAGTAGCGCGATCTCTGGAAACACCATATATTTT.